The T cell receptor beta chain under discussion was sequenced for a study of blood T cells in healthy people across ages. Combining a sample-barcoded 5' primer with a J-beta primer mix, a second PCR ran for roughly 6 to 12 cycles. TCRdb recomputed calls from the 5' RACE reads with MiXCR, one row per CDR3 protein. The table lists roughly 830,000 distinct CDR3 sequences, approximately 59% of them singletons, with 25% to 35% in the top ten. The ends were cut back, 1 base at V and 1 base at J, with 8 bases in the middle. The CDR3 contains 15 residues. Germline V CDR1 and CDR2: MNHEY, SMNVEV (reference sequence).

The sequencing sample was made of blood. The TCR sequence derives from a man aged 30-40 years in good health. This chain links TRBV27 with TRBJ1-5, with D maybe TRBD1 (6 bases). CDR3 loop: CASSLLQGSNQPQHF. The CDR3 bases are TGTGCCAGCAGTTTATTACAGGGAAGCAATCAGCCCCAGCATTTT.